This TCR beta chain is from a study of blood T cell repertoires in COVID-19. The CDR3 sequence is 14 residues long. V was shortened by 1 base and J by 6 bases, with 13 bases between the two germline ends. Germline V gene sequence: CDR1 LNHNV, CDR2 YYDKDF (reference sequence). Some clones are missing from TCRdb's copy, which holds only in-frame ones; the method was immunoSEQ multiplex PCR. Of around 140,000 clones listed, roughly 90% are singletons. This clone has just one count. The sample comprised peripheral blood. The clonotype comes from a man aged 65 to 79 with active COVID-19. The chain is built from TRBV15 and TRBJ2-7, with D possibly TRBD2 on 5 matching bases. The CDR3 nucleotides read TGTGCCACCAGCAGAGGACCGAGGGCCGGCGAGCAGTACTTC. Its translation: CATSRGPRAGEQYF. Drawing the rest from reference TRBV15 and TRBJ2-7, the complete variable domain is DAMVIQNPRYQVTQFGKPVTLSCSQTLNHNVMYWYQQKSSQAPKLLFHYYDKDFNNEADTPDNFQSRRPNTSFCFLDIRSPGLGDTAMYLCATSRGPRAGEQYFGPGTRLTVT.